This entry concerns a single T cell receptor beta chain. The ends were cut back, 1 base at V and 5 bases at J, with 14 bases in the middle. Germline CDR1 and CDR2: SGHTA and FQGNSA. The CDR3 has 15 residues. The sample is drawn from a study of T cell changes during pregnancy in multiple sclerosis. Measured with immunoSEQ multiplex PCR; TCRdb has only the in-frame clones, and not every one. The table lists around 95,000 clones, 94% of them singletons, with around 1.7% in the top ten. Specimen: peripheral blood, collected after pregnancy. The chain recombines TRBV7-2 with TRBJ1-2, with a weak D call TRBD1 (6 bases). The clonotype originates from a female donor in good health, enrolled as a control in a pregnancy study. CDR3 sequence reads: CASSLVQGGLYGYTF. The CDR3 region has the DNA TGTGCCAGCAGCTTAGTCCAAGGGGGTTTGTATGGCTACACCTTC.